The 15 T cell receptor beta chains presented below share a single source sample, sequenced in a study of cytomegalovirus exposure and HLA in healthy donors. PCR amplification relied on 60 Vbeta primers (plus 13 Jbeta primers). TCRdb's table, derived via immunoSEQ multiplex PCR, lists solely in-frame clones and lacks some. The repertoire consists of around 99,000 clones, with 60% to 85% occurring once and the leading ten covering around 7.8%. Sequencing was performed on PBMCs. These receptors were taken from a man aged 50 to 60 in good health and CMV-seropositive.

The chain links TRBV18 to TRBJ1-5, with D hard to call. The CDR3 runs 13 residues. The germline V gene has CDR1 KGHSH and CDR2 LQKENI. Deletions cut 5 bases from V and 6 bases from J, with 11 bases between. Written as DNA, the CDR3 is TGTGCCAGCTCAGAGGCCACCGGTCAGCCCCAGCATTTT. Its translation is CASSEATGQPQHF.

The chain combines TRBV15 with TRBJ1-5, with TRBD1 as a possible D gene (5 bases). V was trimmed by 0 bases and J by 2 bases, leaving 8 bases between them. From germline, CDR1 is LNHNV and CDR2 YYDKDF (reference sequence). CDR3 size: 15 residues. The CDR3, as DNA: TGTGCCACCAGCAGAGAAGGGGTGGGCAATCAGCCCCAGCATTTT. Residues: CATSREGVGNQPQHF.

The chain joins TRBV30 to TRBJ1-2; D not resolved. The CDR3 totals 13 residues. Germline V lookup: CDR1 GTSNPN, CDR2 SVGIG (reference sequence). V lost 0 bases and J lost 8, with 13 bases in between. The CDR3 here is CAWSVHSGYGYTF. CDR3 DNA sequence: TGTGCCTGGAGTGTACATTCGGGGTACGGCTACACCTTC.

The V gene is TRBV25-1, the J gene TRBJ2-3; tentative D call: TRBD1 (6 bases). Deletions cut 2 bases from V and 3 bases from J, with 12 bases between. Per germline, CDR1 MGHDK and CDR2 SYGVNS. The CDR3 has 15 amino acids. The CDR3 DNA reads TGTGCCAGCAGTGAAAACACAGGGAGAACAGATACGCAGTATTTT. As protein: CASSENTGRTDTQYF.

This clone has more than one count but fewer than ten. The chain recombines TRBV5-1 with TRBJ2-5; D uncertain. V shed 0 bases and J shed 11 bases, with 17 bases lying between them. From germline, CDR1 is SGHRS and CDR2 YFSETQ. The CDR3 is made up of 14 amino acids. CDR3 nucleotide sequence: TGCGCCAGCAGCTTGGGAGAGCGTCTCTCTAGGCAGTACTTC. Amino acids: CASSLGERLSRQYF.

The V call is TRBV2, the J call TRBJ2-3; the D is unclear. Germline V gene lookup returns CDR1 SNHLY and CDR2 FYNNEI. The CDR3 extends over 13 amino acids. Trimming stripped 6 bases from V and 1 base from J, with 8 bases between. The CDR3 DNA is TGTGCCAGCAGATTACCAGGCACAGATACGCAGTATTTT. This codes for CASRLPGTDTQYF.

The chain is built from TRBV5-5 and TRBJ2-7; tentative D call: TRBD2 (7 bases). Germline CDR1 and CDR2: SGHKS and YYEKEE (reference sequence). The V and J ends lost 4 bases and 6 bases respectively, with 23 bases between them. The CDR3 spans 16 residues. The CDR3 coding sequence is TGTGCCAGCAGCGTTACAGGGAACTCGGGGAGGGGCGAGCAGTACTTC. It is translated as CASSVTGNSGRGEQYF.

The chain employs TRBV5-1 and TRBJ2-3; TRBD2 matches at 10 bases. The CDR3 has 16 amino acids. Per germline, CDR1 SGHRS and CDR2 YFSETQ. V dropped 0 bases and J dropped 5; count of bases not matched to a gene: 6. In DNA form, the CDR3 reads TGCGCCAGCAGCTTGGCCACTAGCGGGGCTATAGATACGCAGTATTTT. This encodes CASSLATSGAIDTQYF.

V and J are TRBV7-8 and TRBJ1-1, with D tentatively TRBD1 (5 bases). Germline CDR1 reads SGHVS; CDR2 reads FQNEAQ. Between the trimmed V and J ends, which lost 5 bases and 5 bases, there was a span of 12 bases. The CDR3 is 13 amino acids. Here the CDR3 DNA reads TGTGCCAGCAGCCCTGGGGGAGGGACTGAAGCTTTCTTT. This gives the protein CASSPGGGTEAFF.

V gene TRBV15 combines with J gene TRBJ1-5, with D possibly TRBD1 on 5 matching bases. CDR3 size: 13 residues. Germline V gives CDR1 LNHNV, CDR2 YYDKDF (reference sequence). V lost 0 bases and J 6 bases, leaving 6 bases between the germline ends. CDR3 in amino acids: CATSREGVQPQHF. In DNA, the CDR3 is TGTGCCACCAGCAGAGAAGGGGTTCAGCCCCAGCATTTT.

The CDR3 here is CASSYTGVEQYF. CDR3 nucleotide sequence: TGTGCCAGCAGCTATACAGGGGTCGAGCAGTACTTC. This sequence joins TRBV5-6 and TRBJ2-7; TRBD1 matches at 7 bases. V lost 3 bases, J lost 6 bases, and 3 bases stayed unmatched. The CDR3 totals 12 residues. Germline CDR1 reads SGHDT; CDR2 reads YYEEEE.

The chain links TRBV10-3 to TRBJ2-1, with 9 bases that match TRBD1. The V gene's germline CDR1 is ENHRY and CDR2 SYGVKD. V shed 10 bases and J 4 bases; nucleotides not matched to a gene: 8. This CDR3 is 14 amino acids long. The CDR3 protein is CATGTGTGYNEQFF. The CDR3 coding sequence is TGTGCCACCGGAACCGGGACAGGGTACAATGAGCAGTTCTTC.

This rearrangement joins TRBV19 to TRBJ1-5; possible D gene TRBD1, 6 bases. This CDR3 comprises 13 residues. The V end was cut by 9 bases, the J end by 4 bases, with 13 bases between. CDR1 is LNHDA, CDR2 SQIVND, per germline (reference sequence). The CDR3 region has the DNA TGTGCCAGCACCTGGACAGCTAATCAGCCCCAGCATTTT. Protein: CASTWTANQPQHF.

This clone showed up just a few times. This sequence joins TRBV7-2 and TRBJ1-2; no clear D. Trimming removed 5 bases from V and 4 bases from J, with 20 bases in between. Germline values: CDR1 SGHTA, CDR2 FQGNSA. The CDR3 runs to 16 residues. CDR3 residues: CASSTHAGAALYGYTF. In nucleotides, the CDR3 is TGTGCCAGCAGCACTCATGCGGGCGCCGCCCTCTATGGCTACACCTTC.

The chain uses TRBV25-1 and TRBJ2-3; the D gene is possibly TRBD1 (5 bases). The CDR3 is made up of 14 amino acids. V dropped 6 bases and J dropped 1 base, with 11 bases sitting between them. Germline loops: CDR1 MGHDK, CDR2 SYGVNS. This CDR3 reads CASRAGWGTDTQYF. CDR3 sequence (DNA): TGTGCCAGCAGAGCAGGGTGGGGCACAGATACGCAGTATTTT.